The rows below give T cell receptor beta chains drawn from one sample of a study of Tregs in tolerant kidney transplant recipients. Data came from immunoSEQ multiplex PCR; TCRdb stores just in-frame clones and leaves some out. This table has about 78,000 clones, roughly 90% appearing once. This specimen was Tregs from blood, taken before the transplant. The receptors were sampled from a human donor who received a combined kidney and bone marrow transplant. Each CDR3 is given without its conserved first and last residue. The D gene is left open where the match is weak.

ASSSTSGFTDTQY,TRBV7-2,TRBD2
ASSQKTGGMNTEAF,TRBV18,TRBD1
ASSLHTLAKNIQY,TRBV27,NA
ASSSPQGYDTEAF,TRBV5-6,NA
ASSSTGGGETQY,TRBV5-6,TRBD1
ASSQSGTRSNEQF,TRBV19,TRBD2
ASRYVAGASQETQY,TRBV7-9,TRBD2
ASSLTHQF,TRBV6-1,NA
ASSLAGGTGELF,TRBV7-3,TRBD2
SVEGASSGSTDTQY,TRBV29-1,TRBD2
SVAGHSKLETQY,TRBV29-1,NA
AVSSGVYNEQF,TRBV6-6,TRBD2
ASSGSYEQY,TRBV6-1,NA
ASSRDTSTDTQY,TRBV6-1,NA
ASSISQGVWELF,TRBV19,NA
ASVSLGANVLT,TRBV19,NA
ASSSGGGRNEQF,TRBV6-1,TRBD2
SVEGAGVEQY,TRBV29-1,TRBD2
SVGAQEQY,TRBV29-1,NA
ASSLGNQETQY,TRBV5-6,NA
ASSYGGTGNTETF,TRBV6-5,TRBD1
ASSLRPGAEQY,TRBV27,NA
ASSRDYFSVLY,TRBV6-6,TRBD2
ASSPGDYEQY,TRBV18,NA
ASSSTGVGGYT,TRBV27,TRBD1
ASSLPLTGMNTEAF,TRBV28,TRBD1
ASSPGTVATNEKLF,TRBV5-1,TRBD1
ASSPTGGAGEKLF,TRBV14,TRBD1
ASSPDRVGDEQF,TRBV6-6,TRBD1